This T cell receptor (beta chain) came from a study of cytomegalovirus exposure and HLA in healthy donors. Study background: Out of about 360 genotyped donors, about 76% belonged to the Caucasian-associated ancestry cluster.

PCR amplification relied on 60 Vbeta primers (plus 13 Jbeta primers). Only in-frame clones appear in the TCRdb table, and some are missing; sequencing was by immunoSEQ multiplex PCR. Of around 130,000 clones in the sample, about 80% are singletons; the top ten hold 2.7%. The germline CDR1 and CDR2 sequences are SGHRS and YFSETQ. The CDR3 runs 14 residues. Sequencing used PBMCs. This rearrangement joins TRBV5-1 to TRBJ2-5, with D maybe TRBD1 (5 bases). The J call is uncertain, as TRBJ2-7 better fits the DNA end. This clonotype originated in a boy younger than 10 in good health and CMV-seronegative. The CDR3 here is CASSLRVGAYEQYF. DNA of the CDR3: TGCGCCAGCAGCCTCAGGGTCGGCGCCTACGAGCAGTACTTC.